Below, 8 T cell receptor beta chains from the same sample are listed, as sequenced in a study of blood T cell repertoires in COVID-19. Only in-frame clones appear in the TCRdb table, and some are missing; sequencing was by immunoSEQ multiplex PCR. The data show about 68,000 clones, approximately 88% seen once. Material for sequencing was peripheral blood. The receptors originated from a human donor in a cohort sampled during active COVID-19.

The V and J genes are TRBV29-1 and TRBJ1-2, with a tentative D call TRBD1 (5 bases). CDR1 is SQVTM and CDR2 is ANQGSEA in the germline V gene. V was clipped by 4 bases and J by 8 bases, with 17 bases between them. The CDR3 is 13 residues long. Here the CDR3 reads CSVVSQGRGGYTF. The CDR3 DNA follows: TGCAGCGTTGTGTCGCAGGGAAGGGGCGGCTACACCTTC.

The chain links TRBV19 to TRBJ1-1; D remains ambiguous. From germline, CDR1 is LNHDA and CDR2 SQIVND (reference sequence). V lost 7 bases, J lost 0 bases, and 12 bases lay in between. CDR3 length: 14 amino acids. The CDR3 nucleotides are TGTGCCAGTATTTTGTCCACGGTGAACACTGAAGCTTTCTTT. Translating it yields CASILSTVNTEAFF.

The chain employs TRBV7-9 and TRBJ1-1; possible D gene TRBD1, 6 bases. The V gene lost 5 bases and the J gene lost 6 bases, with 19 bases spanning the gap. CDR1 SEHNR and CDR2 FQNEAQ come from the germline V gene (reference sequence). The CDR3 consists of 15 residues. The CDR3 region is CASSIAQGLASEAFF. The CDR3 DNA reads as TGTGCCAGCAGCATTGCACAGGGATTAGCGTCTGAAGCTTTCTTT.

The rearrangement links TRBV19 to TRBJ1-5; 7 bases fit TRBD1. Germline V gives CDR1 LNHDA, CDR2 SQIVND (reference sequence). V was clipped by 3 bases and J by 7 bases; unmatched bases: 3. The CDR3 runs 13 residues. Here the CDR3 reads CASSIRGRQPQHF. CDR3 DNA sequence: TGTGCCAGTAGTATTAGGGGGCGGCAGCCCCAGCATTTT.

CDR3: CAITRTDNYGYTF. CDR3 sequence (DNA): TGTGCCATTACCAGGACAGACAACTATGGCTACACCTTC. The rearrangement uses TRBV6-6 and TRBJ1-2; perhaps TRBD1 as D (6 bases). This CDR3 is 13 amino acids long. Germline CDR1 reads MNHNY; CDR2 reads SVGAGI (reference sequence). Between the trimmed V and J ends, which lost 10 bases and 2 bases, there was a span of 14 bases.

The chain recombines TRBV3-1 (or the pseudogene TRBV3-2) with TRBJ1-1; possibly TRBD1 for D (6 bases). The CDR3 sequence is 14 residues long. CDR1 is LGHDT and CDR2 is YNNKEL in the germline V gene (reference sequence). Trimming removed 3 bases from V and 4 bases from J, with 12 bases in between. This chain's CDR3 is CASSHIQGSTEAFF. The CDR3 DNA sequence: TGTGCCAGCAGCCATATACAGGGAAGCACTGAAGCTTTCTTT.

The genes are TRBV11-3 and TRBJ2-4; maybe TRBD1 (5 bases). Germline CDR1 SGHNT, CDR2 YENEEA. The CDR3 totals 20 residues. Trimming took 0 bases from V and 0 from J, leaving 21 bases between them. CDR3 in amino acids: CASSLEVGDARQLAKNIQYF. The CDR3 bases are TGTGCCAGCAGCTTAGAAGTTGGGGATGCGCGACAGCTAGCCAAAAACATTCAGTACTTC.

This chain links TRBV5-1 with TRBJ1-3; 7 bases line up with TRBD1. This CDR3 is built from 17 residues. Trimming took 4 bases from V and 1 from J; bases not matched to a gene: 11. The germline CDR1 and CDR2 sequences are SGHRS and YFSETQ. CDR3 DNA sequence: TGCGCCAGCAGCCCCAGGACAGGAAAAGGTTCTGGAAACACCATATATTTT. Its translation is CASSPRTGKGSGNTIYF.